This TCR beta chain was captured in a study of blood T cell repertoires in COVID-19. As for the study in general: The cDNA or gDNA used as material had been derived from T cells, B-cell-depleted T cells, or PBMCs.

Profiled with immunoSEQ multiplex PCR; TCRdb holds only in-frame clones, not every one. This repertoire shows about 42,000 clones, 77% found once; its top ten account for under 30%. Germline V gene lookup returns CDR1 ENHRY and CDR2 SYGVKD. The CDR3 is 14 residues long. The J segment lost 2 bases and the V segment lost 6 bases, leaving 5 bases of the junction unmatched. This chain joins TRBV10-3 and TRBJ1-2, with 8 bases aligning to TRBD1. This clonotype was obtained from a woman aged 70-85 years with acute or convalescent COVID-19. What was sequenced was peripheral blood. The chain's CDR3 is CAIRDGQGNYGYTF. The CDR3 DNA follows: TGTGCCATCAGAGACGGACAGGGAAACTATGGCTACACCTTC.